The 6 T cell receptor beta chains below come from one sample, sequenced in a study of chemoradiotherapy in HPV16-positive cancers. Profiling relied on immunoSEQ multiplex PCR, and the TCRdb table lists in-frame clones only, not all of them. The table lists about 32,000 clones, approximately 89% of them singletons. Sequenced material: blood, taken from a patient who underwent chemoradiotherapy. The receptors come from a human donor with HPV-associated anogenital cancer.

The chain recombines TRBV27 with TRBJ2-7; 8 bases agree with TRBD1. This CDR3 is built from 17 residues. With 1 base clipped from V and 3 bases from J, the junction kept 11 bases outside the gene matches. Germline lookup yields CDR1 MNHEY and CDR2 SMNVEV (reference sequence). CDR3 region: CASSLFGTGQANYEQYF. In DNA form, the CDR3 reads TGTGCCAGCAGTTTATTTGGTACGGGACAGGCGAACTACGAGCAGTACTTC.

This clone has just one count. The V and J genes are TRBV5-6 and TRBJ2-3; no definite D call. This CDR3 is built from 12 residues. CDR1 is SGHDT and CDR2 is YYEEEE in the germline V gene. V was clipped by 4 bases and J by 4 bases, with 7 bases between them. CDR3 nucleotide sequence: TGTGCCAGCAGCCCTAGAGCAGATACGCAGTATTTT. This codes for CASSPRADTQYF. The full variable domain, in which reference TRBV5-6 and TRBJ2-3 provide the parts outside the CDR3, is DAGVTQSPTHLIKTRGQQVTLRCSPKSGHDTVSWYQQALGQGPQFIFQYYEEEERQRGNFPDRFSGHQFPNYSSELNVNALLLGDSALYLCASSPRADTQYFGPGTRLTVL.

This rearrangement joins TRBV14 to TRBJ2-1; 7 bases match TRBD1. The V and J ends lost 2 bases and 3 bases, in that order; junction bases with no gene match: 10. CDR1 and CDR2 (germline): SGHDN, FVKESK. The CDR3 has 17 residues. The CDR3: CASSQIGGQAYYNEQFF. Here the CDR3 DNA reads TGTGCCAGCAGCCAAATTGGAGGACAGGCGTACTACAATGAGCAGTTCTTC.

V and J are TRBV19 and TRBJ1-1; TRBD1 matches 9 bases. CDR3 size: 15 residues. CDR1 and CDR2 from the germline V gene are LNHDA and SQIVND (reference sequence). J was trimmed by 2 bases and V by 3 bases; bases with no gene match: 4. The CDR3 bases are TGTGCCAGTAGTATTGGGACAGGGCTAAACACTGAAGCTTTCTTT. Its protein product is CASSIGTGLNTEAFF. Filled out from reference TRBV19 and TRBJ1-1, the complete variable domain reads DGGITQSPKYLFRKEGQNVTLSCEQNLNHDAMYWYRQDPGQGLRLIYYSQIVNDFQKGDIAEGYSVSREKKESFPLTVTSAQKNPTAFYLCASSIGTGLNTEAFFGQGTRLTVV.

The chain recombines TRBV6-5 with TRBJ1-4; D uncertain. Looked up from germline, CDR1 is MNHEY and CDR2 is SVGAGI. Trimming shortened V by 4 bases and J by 6 bases, and 15 bases separated the two germline ends. The CDR3 totals 15 residues. In nucleotides, the CDR3 is TGTGCCAGCAGTTCTTGGGCTCTGGCACATGAAAAACTGTTTTTT. Encoded protein: CASSSWALAHEKLFF.

V is TRBV5-4 and J is TRBJ2-5; 10 bases match TRBD2. The CDR3 spans 15 residues. J lost 2 bases, V lost 4 bases, and 5 bases had no gene match. Germline V gives CDR1 SGHNT, CDR2 YYREEE (reference sequence). The CDR3 is CASSQGLAVQETQYF. DNA for the CDR3: TGTGCCAGCAGCCAAGGACTAGCGGTGCAAGAGACCCAGTACTTC.